The sequence of this T cell receptor beta chain was determined in a study of cytomegalovirus exposure and HLA in healthy donors. Regarding the study as a whole: A list of 150 or so TCR beta chains associated with cytomegalovirus was given.

With 60 Vbeta and 13 Jbeta primers, the PCR was carried out. Measured with immunoSEQ multiplex PCR; TCRdb has only the in-frame clones, and not every one. The data contain more than 150,000 clones, around four fifths of them singletons. With V trimmed by 1 base and J by 7 bases, 9 bases remained unmatched. The CDR3 sequence is 15 residues long. Germline-derived CDR1 and CDR2 are SGHRS and YFSETQ. Remarks on this clone: Its antigen is undetermined.

This sequence joins TRBV5-1 and TRBJ2-5, with 8 bases matching TRBD2. The TCR originated in a man aged 18 to 35 in good health and CMV-seronegative. The specimen sequenced was PBMCs. The CDR3 DNA follows: TGCGCCAGCAGCTTGATGGGACTAGGATTTGGGACCCAGTACTTC. It translates to CASSLMGLGFGTQYF.